This T cell receptor beta chain was profiled in a study of blood T cell repertoires in COVID-19. Study details: Material from acute and convalescent COVID-19 was sourced from the United States, Italy and Spain. Sample material is recorded as cDNA or gDNA derived from T cells, B-cell-depleted T cells, or PBMCs.

The assay was immunoSEQ multiplex PCR, and TCRdb's table has in-frame clones only and misses some. The sample has some 170,000 clones, over 80% seen once. This receptor was obtained from a woman of 80 years or more with active or convalescent COVID-19. Sequencing was performed on peripheral blood.

CDR3 sequence: CASSLAGSYNSPLHF. The CDR3 DNA sequence: TGTGCCAGCAGTCTAGCGGGCTCCTATAATTCACCCCTCCACTTT. This chain links TRBV28 with TRBJ1-6; D call uncertain. CDR1 and CDR2 from the germline V gene are MDHEN and SYDVKM. Trimming took off 5 bases at V and 0 bases at J, with 8 bases between the two ends. The CDR3 runs 15 residues.